This TCR beta chain was sequenced for a study of cytomegalovirus exposure and HLA in healthy donors. Study results and caveats: A prior analysis recorded that most TCR beta V segments were productive about 87% or about 30% of the time. Clonal expansion, a later analysis showed, was greater in HLA-associated TCR beta chains than in equally common others.

The donors (healthy individuals) were bone marrow donors. Comments on this clone: Its antigen is still unknown.

Germline values: CDR1 KGHSY, CDR2 FQNENV. Trimming removed 2 bases at V and 4 bases at J, with 8 bases between. The CDR3 has 13 amino acids. The PCR was carried out with 60 Vbeta primers and 13 Jbeta primers. The data were produced by immunoSEQ multiplex PCR, yet TCRdb's version contains in-frame clones alone and is incomplete. This table holds roughly 190,000 clones, more than 65% found once. The source is a girl aged 10 to 17 in good health and CMV-seropositive. Input material: PBMCs. The chain recombines TRBV16 with TRBJ1-2; D unresolved. CDR3 nucleotide sequence: TGTGCCAGCAGCCAAACACGGGGCTATGGCTACACCTTC. Translating gives CASSQTRGYGYTF.